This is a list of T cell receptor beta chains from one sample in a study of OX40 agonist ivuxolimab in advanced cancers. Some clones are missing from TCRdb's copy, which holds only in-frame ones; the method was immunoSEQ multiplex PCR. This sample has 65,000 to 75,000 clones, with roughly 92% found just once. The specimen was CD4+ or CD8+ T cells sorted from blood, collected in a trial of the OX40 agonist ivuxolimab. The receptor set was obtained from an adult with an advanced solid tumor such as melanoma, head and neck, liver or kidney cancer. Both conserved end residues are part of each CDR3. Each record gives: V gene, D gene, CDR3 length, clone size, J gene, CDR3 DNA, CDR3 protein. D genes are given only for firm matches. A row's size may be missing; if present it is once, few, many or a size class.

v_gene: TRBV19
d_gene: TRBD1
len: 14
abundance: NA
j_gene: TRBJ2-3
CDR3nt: TGTGCCAGCCGCGGACAGGGTCCGTCAGATACGCAGTATTTT
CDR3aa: CASRGQGPSDTQYF

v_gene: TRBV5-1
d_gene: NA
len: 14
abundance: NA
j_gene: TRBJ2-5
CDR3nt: TGCGCCAGCAGCTTGGGACAGAACCAAGAGACCCAGTACTTC
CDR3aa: CASSLGQNQETQYF

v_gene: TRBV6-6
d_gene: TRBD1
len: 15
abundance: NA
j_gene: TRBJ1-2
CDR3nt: TGTGCCAGCAGCCAAACCGGGACAGGGGGCGAAGGCTACACCTTC
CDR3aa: CASSQTGTGGEGYTF

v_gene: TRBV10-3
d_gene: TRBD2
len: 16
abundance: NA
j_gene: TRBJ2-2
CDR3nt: TGTGCCACTAGGACTAGCGGGAGGGCCAGCACCGGGGAGCTGTTTTTT
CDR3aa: CATRTSGRASTGELFF

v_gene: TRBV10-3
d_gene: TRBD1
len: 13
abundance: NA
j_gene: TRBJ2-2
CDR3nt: TGTGCCACACAGGGGCTAGAGACCGGGGAGCTGTTTTTT
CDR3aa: CATQGLETGELFF

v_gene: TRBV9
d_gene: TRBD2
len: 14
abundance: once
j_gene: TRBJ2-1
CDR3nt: TGTGCCAGCAGCGCCATAGCGGGAGGACATGAGCAGTTCTTC
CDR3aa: CASSAIAGGHEQFF

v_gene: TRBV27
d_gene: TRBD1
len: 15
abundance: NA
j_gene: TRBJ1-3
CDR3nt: TGTGCCAGCAGTCTGACAGGGGGCTCTGGAAACACCATATATTTT
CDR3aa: CASSLTGGSGNTIYF

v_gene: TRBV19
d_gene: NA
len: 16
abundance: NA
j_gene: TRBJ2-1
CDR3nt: TGTGCCAGTAGTATCCTCACTAGCATCTTAGGCAATGAGCAGTTCTTC
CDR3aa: CASSILTSILGNEQFF

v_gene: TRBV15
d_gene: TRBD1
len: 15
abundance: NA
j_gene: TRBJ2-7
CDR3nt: TGTGCCACCAGCAGAGGTGGGACAGGGAAATACGAGCAGTACTTC
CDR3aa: CATSRGGTGKYEQYF

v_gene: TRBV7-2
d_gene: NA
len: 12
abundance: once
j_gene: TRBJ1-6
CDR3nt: TGTGCCAGCAGCTTAGACGTGTCCCCCCTCCACTTT
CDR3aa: CASSLDVSPLHF

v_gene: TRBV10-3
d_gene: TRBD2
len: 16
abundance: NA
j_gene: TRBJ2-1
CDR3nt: TGTGCCATCAGGCCATCACTAGCGGGAGGGCTCGGTGAGCAGTTCTTC
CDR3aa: CAIRPSLAGGLGEQFF

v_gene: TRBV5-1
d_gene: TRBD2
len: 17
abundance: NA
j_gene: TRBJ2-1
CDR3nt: TGCGCCAGCAGCCCCGGGACTAGCGGGAGACAGTACAATGAGCAGTTCTTC
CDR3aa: CASSPGTSGRQYNEQFF

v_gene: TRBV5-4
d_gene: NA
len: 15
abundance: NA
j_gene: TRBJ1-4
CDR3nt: TGTGCCAGCAGCTTGGACAGATCAACTAATGAAAAACTGTTTTTT
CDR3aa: CASSLDRSTNEKLFF

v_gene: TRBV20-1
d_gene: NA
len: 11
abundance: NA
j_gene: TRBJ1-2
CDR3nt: TGCAGTGCTAGAAAGGACTATGGCTACACCTTC
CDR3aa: CSARKDYGYTF

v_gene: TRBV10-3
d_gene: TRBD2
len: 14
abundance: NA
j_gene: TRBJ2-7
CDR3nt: TGTGCCATCACCTCGACTAGCGGGAACTACGAGCAGTACTTC
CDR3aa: CAITSTSGNYEQYF

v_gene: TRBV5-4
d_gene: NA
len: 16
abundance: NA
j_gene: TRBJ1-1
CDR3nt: TGTGCCAGCAGCCAAATATTCCGGGGCAGGAACACTGAAGCTTTCTTT
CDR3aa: CASSQIFRGRNTEAFF

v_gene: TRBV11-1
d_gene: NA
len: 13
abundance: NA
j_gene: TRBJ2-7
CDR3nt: TGTGCCAGCAGTTCGGGACTGAGCCTCGAGCAGTACTTC
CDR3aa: CASSSGLSLEQYF

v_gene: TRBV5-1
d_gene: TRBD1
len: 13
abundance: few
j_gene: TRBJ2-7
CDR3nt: TGCGCCAGCGGGAGGGACAGGGGCTACGAGCAGTACTTC
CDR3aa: CASGRDRGYEQYF

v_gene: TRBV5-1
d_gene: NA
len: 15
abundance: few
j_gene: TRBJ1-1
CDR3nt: TGCGCCAGCAGCTTTTGGGGGGCGGTTGTCACTGAAGCTTTCTTT
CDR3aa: CASSFWGAVVTEAFF

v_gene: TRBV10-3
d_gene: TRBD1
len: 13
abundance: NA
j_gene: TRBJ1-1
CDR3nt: TGTGCCGCCTCGACAGGGGATTATACTGAAGCTTTCTTT
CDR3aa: CAASTGDYTEAFF

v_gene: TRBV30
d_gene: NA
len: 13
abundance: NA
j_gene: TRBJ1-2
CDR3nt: TGTGCCTGGAGTCGAGGGGGTCACTATGGCTACACCTTC
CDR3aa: CAWSRGGHYGYTF

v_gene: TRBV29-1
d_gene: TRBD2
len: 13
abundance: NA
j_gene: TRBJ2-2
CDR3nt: TGCAGCGTCAGGACTAGCGGGAACGGGGAGCTGTTTTTT
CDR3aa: CSVRTSGNGELFF

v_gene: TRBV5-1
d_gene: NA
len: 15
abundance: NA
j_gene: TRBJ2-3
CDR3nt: TGCGCCAGCAGCTTGGAAGGCAGATCCACAGATACGCAGTATTTT
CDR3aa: CASSLEGRSTDTQYF

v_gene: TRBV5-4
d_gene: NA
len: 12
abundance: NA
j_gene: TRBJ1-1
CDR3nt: TGTGCCAGCAGCTTGGGCCAGCGTGAAGCTTTCTTT
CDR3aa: CASSLGQREAFF

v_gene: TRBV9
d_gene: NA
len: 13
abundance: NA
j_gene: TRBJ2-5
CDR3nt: TGTGCCAGCAGCACCAGGGTGGGGGAGACCCAGTACTTC
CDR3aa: CASSTRVGETQYF